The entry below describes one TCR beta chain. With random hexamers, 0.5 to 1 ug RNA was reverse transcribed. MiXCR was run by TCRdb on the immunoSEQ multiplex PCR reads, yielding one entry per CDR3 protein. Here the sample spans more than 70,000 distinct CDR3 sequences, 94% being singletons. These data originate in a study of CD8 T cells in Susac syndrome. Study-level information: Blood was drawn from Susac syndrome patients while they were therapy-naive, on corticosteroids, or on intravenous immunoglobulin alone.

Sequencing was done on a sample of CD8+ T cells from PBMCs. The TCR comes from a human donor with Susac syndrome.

The CDR3 DNA sequence: TGTGCCAGCAGCCCCTGGAGGGCTCCGCCGGCCCTCCACTTT. It encodes CASSPWRAPPALHF. The rearrangement links TRBV3-1 to TRBJ1-6; D gene uncertain. Germline V gene sequence: CDR1 LGHDT, CDR2 YNNKEL (reference sequence). The CDR3 length is 14 residues. V lost 4 bases to trimming and J lost 14 bases, with 18 bases between them.